These T cell receptor beta chains were read from a single sample in a study of cytomegalovirus exposure and HLA in healthy donors. Using immunoSEQ multiplex PCR, the repertoire was profiled, and TCRdb retains in-frame clones only, with some absent. Of 150,000 to 200,000 clones listed, around 80% were seen once; the top ten hold under 6%. Sample: PBMCs. The receptors here all came from a man aged 25 to 45 in good health and CMV-seronegative. The conserved cysteine and the conserved F or W are not part of the CDR3 here.

14	TRBJ2-2	TRBV9	ASSYFTGGSDGELF
10	TRBJ2-7	TRBV19	ATGQGAYEQY
11	TRBJ2-1	TRBV9	ASSPRGRNEQF
13	TRBJ2-2	TRBV5-4	ASSSGPLDTGELF
11	TRBJ2-7	TRBV10-2	ASTPGQGQEQY
13	TRBJ2-2	TRBV11-3	ASSSYRGNTGELF
10	TRBJ2-1	TRBV6-1	ASRATGVGQF
9	TRBJ1-1	TRBV30	AWSAYTEAF
12	TRBJ1-2	TRBV19	ASQSGQGDYGYT
12	TRBJ2-7	TRBV28	ASSLIRESGEQY
12	TRBJ1-5	TRBV4-3	ASSHAGGSQPQH
13	TRBJ1-5	TRBV7-6	ASSLDANSNQPQH
12	TRBJ1-5	TRBV15	ATSSRRGGQPQH
10	TRBJ2-7	TRBV28	ASSLELGEQY
10	TRBJ2-7	TRBV30	AATVISYEQY
13	TRBJ2-1	TRBV9	ASSVDGGSYNEQF
11	TRBJ1-6	TRBV27	ASSWHRELTLH
15	TRBJ2-2	TRBV9	ASSVAFGQGNTGELF
13	TRBJ2-7	TRBV13	ASSFDRASSYEQY
10	TRBJ1-2	TRBV2	ASRSLRGPGT
13	TRBJ1-5	TRBV5-1	ASSPNGGGNQPQH
13	TRBJ1-6	TRBV10-3	AIGAETGDNSPLH
10	TRBJ1-2	TRBV30	AWSGGGGGYT